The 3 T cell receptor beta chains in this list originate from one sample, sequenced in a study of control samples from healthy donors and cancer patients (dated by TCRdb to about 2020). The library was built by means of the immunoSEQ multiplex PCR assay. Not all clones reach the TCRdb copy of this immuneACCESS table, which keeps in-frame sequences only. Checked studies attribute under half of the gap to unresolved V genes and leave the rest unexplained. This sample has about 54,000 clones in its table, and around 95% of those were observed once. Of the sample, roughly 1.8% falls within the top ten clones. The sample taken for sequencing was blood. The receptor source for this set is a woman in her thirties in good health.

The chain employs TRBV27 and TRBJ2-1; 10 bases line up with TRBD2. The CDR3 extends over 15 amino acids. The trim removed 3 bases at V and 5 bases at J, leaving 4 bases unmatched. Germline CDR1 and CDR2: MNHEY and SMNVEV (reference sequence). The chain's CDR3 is CASSLTSGRDNEQFF. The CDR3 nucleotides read TGTGCCAGCAGTTTGACCAGCGGGAGGGACAATGAGCAGTTCTTC.

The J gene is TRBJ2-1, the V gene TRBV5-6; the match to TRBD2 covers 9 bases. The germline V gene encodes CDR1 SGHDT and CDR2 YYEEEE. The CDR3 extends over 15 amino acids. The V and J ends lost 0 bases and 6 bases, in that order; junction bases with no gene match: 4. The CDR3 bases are TGTGCCAGCAGCTTGGCGACTAGCGGCCTCAATGAGCAGTTCTTC. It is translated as CASSLATSGLNEQFF.

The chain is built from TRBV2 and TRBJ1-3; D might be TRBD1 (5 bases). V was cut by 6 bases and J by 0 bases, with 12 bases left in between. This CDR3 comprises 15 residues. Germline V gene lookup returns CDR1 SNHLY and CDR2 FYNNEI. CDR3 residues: CASRRDGSSGNTIYF. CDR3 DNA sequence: TGTGCCAGCAGGCGGGACGGAAGCTCTGGAAACACCATATATTTT.